This TCR beta chain was sequenced in a study of Ad26.COV2.S vaccination and SARS-CoV-2 variants. The table lists this clone with a few counts. Assay used: immunoSEQ multiplex PCR; TCRdb lists only in-frame clones, some missing. The table has 330,000 or so clones, approximately 87% seen once. The CDR3 runs to 12 residues. V was trimmed by 5 bases and J by 3 bases, leaving 8 bases between them. CDR1 and CDR2 (germline): SEHNR, FQNEAQ (reference sequence). Treatment given: roughly 19 received Ad26.COV2.S at low or high dose, single or two shots; 5 received placebo; per-sample allocation not given. Following the first vaccine or placebo injection, samples were taken on day 63.

This clonotype originated in a person aged 18 to 65 who received the Ad26.COV2.S COVID-19 vaccine or a placebo. Sequenced here: peripheral blood, sampled in a trial of Ad26.COV2.S vaccine versus placebo. V usage is TRBV7-9 and J usage is TRBJ2-7; no reliable D call. The CDR3 bases are TGTGCCAGCAGCCGAACGGGCTACGAGCAGTACTTC. It specifies CASSRTGYEQYF.